Listed here are 29 T cell receptor beta chains from one sample, sequenced in a study of blood T cells in healthy people across ages. A second roughly 6 to 11 cycle PCR used barcoded and J-beta primers. Via MiXCR, TCRdb re-called the 5' RACE reads, giving one row per CDR3 protein. Of about 1 million distinct CDR3 sequences listed, 40% to 50% are singletons. Sample: blood. All receptors come from a woman aged 55-69 years in good health.

The V call is TRBV20-1, the J call TRBJ2-1; 8 nucleotides align to TRBD1. The germline V gene has CDR1 DFQATT and CDR2 SNEGSKA (reference sequence). V was clipped by 2 bases and J by 7 bases; unmatched bases: 4. The CDR3 is made up of 13 amino acids. Written as DNA, the CDR3 is TGCAGTGCTAGATCGACAGGGGTGAATGAGCAGTTCTTC. Its protein is CSARSTGVNEQFF.

On this clonotype itself: At one boundary the junction diverges from the germline segment, which might be a read error. The gene calls are TRBV3-1 and TRBJ1-6; D gene unclear. Germline-derived CDR1 and CDR2 are LGHDT and YNNKEL (reference sequence). The CDR3 consists of 14 residues. CDR3 sequence reads: CASSPGRVDSPPHF. CDR3 nucleotide sequence: TGTGCCAGCAGCCCTGGACGGGTTGATTCACCCCCCCACTTT.

The chain uses TRBV20-1 and TRBJ1-4; 7 bases are a match to TRBD1. CDR3 length: 15 amino acids. The ends lost 0 bases at V and 4 bases at J; junction bases unmatched: 5. Germline V gene sequence: CDR1 DFQATT, CDR2 SNEGSKA (reference sequence). CDR3 amino acids: CSARERGQFNEKLFF. The DNA for the CDR3 is TGCAGTGCTAGAGAGAGGGGACAGTTTAATGAAAAACTGTTTTTT.

A few counts support this clonotype. The V gene is TRBV6-2 or TRBV6-3, the J gene TRBJ2-7; no clear D gene. CDR1 and CDR2 (germline): MNHEY, SVGEGT. Trimming removed 6 bases at V and 7 bases at J, with 16 bases between. The CDR3 extends over 13 amino acids. The CDR3 bases are TGTGCCAGCAGATTACTGACTGGTGGTGAGCAGTACTTC. It yields the protein CASRLLTGGEQYF.

The J gene is TRBJ2-7, the V gene TRBV24-1; TRBD1 or TRBD2 may be the D gene (5 bases each). Looked up from germline, CDR1 is KGHDR and CDR2 is SFDVKD. V shed 6 bases and J shed 7 bases, with 12 bases lying between them. The CDR3 spans 12 residues. As DNA, the CDR3 is TGTGCCACCAGTATGTGGGGGAATGAGCAGTACTTC. Translating it yields CATSMWGNEQYF.

There are many counts of this clonotype. A junction boundary mismatches the germline segment, possibly from a read error. The CDR3 DNA sequence: TGCGCCAGCAGCTCCGGGACAGGGTACGAGCAGTACTTC. Its translation is CASSSGTGYEQYF. The chain combines TRBV7-9 with TRBJ2-7, with TRBD1 matching 9 bases. This CDR3 is built from 13 residues. CDR1 SEHNR and CDR2 FQNEAQ come from the germline V gene (reference sequence).

In its sample, this clonotype was seen a few times. The chain couples TRBV20-1 to TRBJ2-7; D is ambiguous. The germline V gene encodes CDR1 DFQATT and CDR2 SNEGSKA (reference sequence). V lost 0 bases and J lost 0, with 9 bases in between. The CDR3 extends over 14 amino acids. The CDR3 bases are TGCAGTGCTAGAGATAAACACCTCTCCTACGAGCAGTACTTC. Translating gives CSARDKHLSYEQYF.

V usage is TRBV5-1 and J usage is TRBJ1-3, with TRBD1 matching over 8 bases. Germline assignment: CDR1 SGHRS and CDR2 YFSETQ. Trimming at V came to 4 bases and at J to 4 bases, leaving 10 bases not matched to a gene. CDR3 length: 16 amino acids. The CDR3: CASSKTGEGFGNTIYF. CDR3 in DNA: TGCGCCAGCAGCAAGACAGGGGAGGGTTTCGGAAACACCATATATTTT.

This sequence joins TRBV27 and TRBJ2-7, with 7 bases that match TRBD1. CDR1 and CDR2 (germline): MNHEY, SMNVEV (reference sequence). V was pared by 9 bases and J by 2 bases, with 10 bases of the junction left unmatched. The CDR3 totals 14 residues. The CDR3 loop is CASSNYRGAYEQYF. The CDR3 DNA reads TGTGCCAGTTCAAATTACAGGGGAGCCTACGAGCAGTACTTC.

In its sample, this clonotype was seen a few times. The gene calls are TRBV20-1 and TRBJ2-7, with D hard to call. V was shortened by 3 bases and J by 2 bases, with 11 bases between the two germline ends. This CDR3 region has 13 residues. The germline gives CDR1 DFQATT, CDR2 SNEGSKA (reference sequence). Written as DNA, the CDR3 is TGCAGTGCTAGTGCTAGAGAGCCCTACGAGCAGTACTTC. Protein: CSASAREPYEQYF.

The CDR3 protein is CASSQRWTEAFF. In DNA form, the CDR3 reads TGTGCCAGCAGCCAGAGGTGGACTGAAGCTTTCTTT. The J gene is TRBJ1-1, the V gene TRBV14; D not resolved. V was shortened by 3 bases and J by 5 bases, with 7 bases between the two germline ends. This CDR3 is built from 12 residues. The V gene's germline CDR1 is SGHDN and CDR2 FVKESK.

The chain couples TRBV14 to TRBJ2-3; D not resolved. This CDR3 has 15 residues. The ends were cut back, 1 base at V and 1 base at J, with 9 bases in the middle. Germline values: CDR1 SGHDN, CDR2 FVKESK. The CDR3 bases are TGTGCCAGCAGCCAAGCGGATTTCGGCACAGATACGCAGTATTTT. Amino acids: CASSQADFGTDTQYF.

The chain links TRBV7-9 to TRBJ2-1; 8 nucleotides agree with TRBD1. Germline CDR1 is SEHNR and CDR2 is FQNEAQ (reference sequence). J lost 8 bases, V lost 2 bases, and 8 bases had no gene match. The CDR3 totals 15 residues. CDR3 sequence (DNA): TGTGCCAGCAGCTTAAGACAGGGGATCTCTGATGAGCAGTTCTTC. Translated, it gives CASSLRQGISDEQFF.

A few counts support this clonotype. J is TRBJ1-4 and V is TRBV7-6; 8 bases fit TRBD1. With V trimmed by 6 bases and J by 0 bases, 12 bases remained unmatched. This CDR3 comprises 18 residues. CDR1 is SGHVS, CDR2 FNYEAQ, per germline. As DNA, the CDR3 is TGTGCCAGCAGGATGGCAGGGGGCGCTTTCTCAACTAATGAAAAACTGTTTTTT. Its protein is CASRMAGGAFSTNEKLFF.

The chain uses TRBV2 and TRBJ2-5; D tentatively fits TRBD1 or TRBD2 (5 bases each). This CDR3 comprises 14 residues. The V gene's germline CDR1 is SNHLY and CDR2 FYNNEI. V lost 4 bases and J 1 base, leaving 10 bases between the germline ends. CDR3 DNA: TGTGCCAGCAGTGCGGGACGGATCCAAGAGACCCAGTACTTC. This translates into CASSAGRIQETQYF.

V gene TRBV29-1 combines with J gene TRBJ2-1; 9 bases are shared with TRBD1. The J call is in doubt because the DNA end fits TRBJ2-7 better. Per the germline V gene, CDR1 is SQVTM and CDR2 is ANQGSEA. The length of the CDR3 is 14 residues. CDR3 sequence (DNA): TGCAGCGTTACAGGGGGCGGATTGCTCAATGAGCAGTACTTC. Amino acid sequence: CSVTGGGLLNEQYF.

This chain joins TRBV20-1 and TRBJ2-1; TRBD2 matches at 9 bases. Germline values: CDR1 DFQATT, CDR2 SNEGSKA (reference sequence). V lost 5 bases, J lost 7 bases, and 15 bases stayed unmatched. This CDR3 has 16 residues. In nucleotides, the CDR3 is TGCAGTGCTCTTTCCCTGGGGACCAGCGGGAGGAATGAGCAGTTCTTC. This codes for CSALSLGTSGRNEQFF.

The chain recombines TRBV5-5 with TRBJ2-7; 13 nucleotides align to TRBD2. After removal of 2 bases from V and 5 bases from J, the junction contained 13 bases not matched to a gene. The germline CDR1 and CDR2 sequences are SGHKS and YYEKEE (reference sequence). The CDR3 is 18 residues long. DNA of the CDR3: TGTGCCAGCAGCTTCGGTTTGACTAGCGGGAGGCTTGTGGACGAGCAGTACTTC. Its protein product is CASSFGLTSGRLVDEQYF.

The chain employs TRBV12-3 or TRBV12-4 and TRBJ2-3; perhaps D is TRBD1 or TRBD2 (5 bases each). The CDR3 totals 15 residues. V was shortened by 6 bases and J by 5 bases, with 18 bases between the two germline ends. The CDR3 spells CASSPFGTPEDTQYF. The CDR3 DNA reads TGTGCCAGCAGCCCTTTCGGGACCCCCGAAGATACGCAGTATTTT.

V gene TRBV7-2 combines with J gene TRBJ2-7; 16 nucleotides align to TRBD2. The ends lost 3 bases at V and 4 bases at J; junction bases unmatched: 12. CDR3 length: 19 amino acids. CDR1 is SGHTA and CDR2 is FQGNSA in the germline V gene. The DNA of the CDR3 is TGTGCCAGCAGCTTGTGGGGACTAGCGGGAGGGCCGGCTACTTACGAGCAGTACTTC. Residues: CASSLWGLAGGPATYEQYF. Complete variable domain (other parts from reference TRBV7-2 and TRBJ2-7): GAGVSQSPSNKVTEKGKDVELRCDPISGHTALYWYRQSLGQGLEFLIYFQGNSAPDKSGLPSDRFSAERTGGSVSTLTIQRTQQEDSAVYLCASSLWGLAGGPATYEQYFGPGTRLTVT.

The chain links TRBV5-5 to TRBJ2-7; D is perhaps TRBD1 (5 bases). Germline V lookup: CDR1 SGHKS, CDR2 YYEKEE (reference sequence). The CDR3 spans 15 residues. Trimming took off 6 bases at V and 0 bases at J, with 16 bases between the two ends. This chain's CDR3 is CASTPYRTSSYEQYF. In DNA, the CDR3 is TGTGCCAGCACCCCTTACAGGACAAGCTCCTACGAGCAGTACTTC.

The chain employs TRBV9 and TRBJ2-3; the D call may be TRBD1 or TRBD2 (5 bases each). Germline V gene data show CDR1 as SGDLS and CDR2 as YYNGEE. Trimming removed 6 bases at V and 4 bases at J, with 21 bases between. The CDR3 totals 16 residues. The CDR3 loop is CASTVGRGGGPDTQYF. In DNA form, the CDR3 reads TGTGCCAGCACCGTGGGACGGGGCGGCGGACCAGATACGCAGTATTTT.

This clonotype was counted between two and nine times. The V gene is TRBV20-1, the J gene TRBJ2-3, with a tentative D call TRBD2 (6 bases). V dropped 6 bases and J dropped 2 bases, with 12 bases sitting between them. From germline, CDR1 is DFQATT and CDR2 SNEGSKA (reference sequence). The CDR3 is 13 amino acids. The CDR3 region has the DNA TGCAGTGCGTTCGGCGGGATCACAGATACGCAGTATTTT. Its protein product is CSAFGGITDTQYF.

This clonotype appeared a few times. The chain carries TRBV7-3 and TRBJ2-1; no reliable D call. V shed 2 bases and J shed 6 bases, with 8 bases lying between them. Germline V gene data show CDR1 as SGHTA and CDR2 as FQGTGA. This CDR3 is built from 13 residues. The chain's CDR3 is CASSLELSNEQFF. The CDR3 DNA follows: TGTGCCAGCAGCTTAGAACTCTCCAATGAGCAGTTCTTC. The full variable domain, with the rest looked up from reference TRBV7-3 and TRBJ2-1, is GAGVSQTPSNKVTEKGKYVELRCDPISGHTALYWYRQSLGQGPEFLIYFQGTGAADDSGLPNDRFFAVRPEGSVSTLKIQRTERGDSAVYLCASSLELSNEQFFGPGTRLTVL.

The chain recombines TRBV6-2 or TRBV6-3 with TRBJ2-7; weak D call: TRBD1 (6 bases). The J call may not be correct, given that the DNA end is closer to TRBJ2-5. The CDR3 is 17 residues long. The germline V gene encodes CDR1 MNHEY and CDR2 SVGEGT. The CDR3 nucleotides read TGTGCCAGCAGTTGGTTTAACAGGGAGATACTGAAAGAGACCCAGTACTTC. Residues: CASSWFNREILKETQYF.

The rearrangement joins TRBV6-5 to TRBJ2-1, with TRBD2 matching over 12 bases. The germline V gene encodes CDR1 MNHEY and CDR2 SVGAGI. CDR3 length: 16 amino acids. Germline trimming cut 5 bases from V and 9 bases from J; bases unmatched to any gene: 11. CDR3 coding DNA: TGTGCCAGCAGTAGTCCTAGCGGGAGGGAAGGTAGTGAGCAGTTCTTC. Translating gives CASSSPSGREGSEQFF.

The CDR3 nucleotides read TGCAGCGTTGAATTTACGGGAGGGCCCTCCTACAATGAGCAGTTCTTC. This translates into CSVEFTGGPSYNEQFF. This chain uses TRBV29-1 with TRBJ2-1; 8 nucleotides line up with TRBD2. CDR3 length equals 16 residues. The germline gives CDR1 SQVTM, CDR2 ANQGSEA. The V segment lost 2 bases and the J segment 0 bases; nucleotides outside the gene matches: 6.

This clonotype was detected only a few times. J is TRBJ2-7 and V is TRBV19, with no clear D. CDR1 is LNHDA and CDR2 is SQIVND in the germline V gene (reference sequence). The CDR3 runs to 13 residues. V lost 3 bases to trimming and J lost 3 bases, with 9 bases between them. The CDR3 loop is CASSMTSDYEQYF. CDR3 sequence (DNA): TGTGCCAGTAGTATGACCTCGGACTACGAGCAGTACTTC.

In regard to this clonotype: One base away lies a much larger clone, so this may be a sequencing read error. The chain links TRBV28 to TRBJ2-5, with 8 bases aligning to TRBD1. Germline lookup yields CDR1 MDHEN and CDR2 SYDVKM. The CDR3 extends over 15 amino acids. The CDR3 region has the DNA TGTGCCAGCAGTTTGTCGACAGGGGCCCAAGAGACCCGGTACTTC. Its translation is CASSLSTGAQETRYF. Variable domain in full (rest from reference TRBV28 and TRBJ2-5): DVKVTQSSRYLVKRTGEKVFLECVQDMDHENMFWYRQDPGLGLRLIYFSYDVKMKEKGDIPEGYSVSREKKERFSLILESASTNQTSMYLCASSLSTGAQETRYFGPGTRLLVL.